This TCR beta chain was captured by sequencing in a study of early T cells in non-severe SARS-CoV-2 infection. This clonotype was found a few times. What it binds is unknown. Whole-study findings and limits: A preference for anti-spike CD8 responses marked VDJdb matching, which missed private and CD4 specificities.

Individual cDNA molecules each received unique molecular identifiers attached to them. TCRdb reprocessed the 5' RACE reads via MiXCR and lists one record per CDR3 protein. This sample has roughly 70,000 distinct CDR3 sequences, with roughly a fifth found just once. The V and J ends lost 2 bases and 6 bases respectively, with 8 bases between them. The CDR3 extends over 12 amino acids. CDR1 is GTSNPN, CDR2 SVGIG, per germline (reference sequence). The TCR was taken from an adult who was a healthcare worker with PCR-confirmed SARS-CoV-2 infection or an uninfected control (not recorded which). The V gene is TRBV30, the J gene TRBJ1-5, with D possibly being TRBD1 (5 bases). Sequenced material: whole blood, taken at baseline. In DNA form, the CDR3 reads TGTGCCTGGAGTACCGGGGCTCAGCCCCAGCATTTT. It is translated as CAWSTGAQPQHF.